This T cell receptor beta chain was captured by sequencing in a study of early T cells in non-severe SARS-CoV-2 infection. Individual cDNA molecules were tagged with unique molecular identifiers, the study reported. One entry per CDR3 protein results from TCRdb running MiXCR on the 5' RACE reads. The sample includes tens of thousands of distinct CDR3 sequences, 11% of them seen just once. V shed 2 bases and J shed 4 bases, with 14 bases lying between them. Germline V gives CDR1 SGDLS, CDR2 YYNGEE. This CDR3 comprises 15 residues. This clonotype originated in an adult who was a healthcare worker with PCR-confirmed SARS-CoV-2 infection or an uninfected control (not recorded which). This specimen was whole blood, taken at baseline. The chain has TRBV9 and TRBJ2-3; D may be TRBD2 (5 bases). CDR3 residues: CASSVRAVGPDTQYF. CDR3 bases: TGTGCCAGCAGCGTCCGAGCGGTAGGGCCAGATACGCAGTATTTT. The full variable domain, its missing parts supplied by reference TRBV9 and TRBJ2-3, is DSGVTQTPKHLITATGQRVTLRCSPRSGDLSVYWYQQSLDQGLQFLIQYYNGEERAKGNILERFSAQQFPDLHSELNLSSLELGDSALYFCASSVRAVGPDTQYFGPGTRLTVL.